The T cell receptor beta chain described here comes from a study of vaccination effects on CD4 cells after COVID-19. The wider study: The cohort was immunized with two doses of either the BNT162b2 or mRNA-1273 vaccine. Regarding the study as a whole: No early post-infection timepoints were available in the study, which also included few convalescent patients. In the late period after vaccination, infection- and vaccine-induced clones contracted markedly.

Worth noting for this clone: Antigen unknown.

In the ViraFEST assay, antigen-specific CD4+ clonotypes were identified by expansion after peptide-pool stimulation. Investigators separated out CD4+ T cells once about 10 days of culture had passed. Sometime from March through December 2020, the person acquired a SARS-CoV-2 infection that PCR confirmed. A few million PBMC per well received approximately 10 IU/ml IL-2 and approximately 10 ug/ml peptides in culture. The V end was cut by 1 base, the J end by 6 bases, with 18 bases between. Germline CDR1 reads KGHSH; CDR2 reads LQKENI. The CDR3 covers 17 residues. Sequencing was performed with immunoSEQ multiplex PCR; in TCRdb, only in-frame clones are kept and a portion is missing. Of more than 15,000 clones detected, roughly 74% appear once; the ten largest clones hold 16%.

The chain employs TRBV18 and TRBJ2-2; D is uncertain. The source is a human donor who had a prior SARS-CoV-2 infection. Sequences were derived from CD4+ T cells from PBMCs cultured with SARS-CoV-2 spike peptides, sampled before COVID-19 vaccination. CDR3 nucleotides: TGTGCCAGCTCACCACGAGGTTCGTCTCCTTTTTCCGGGGAGCTGTTTTTT. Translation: CASSPRGSSPFSGELFF.